This TCR beta chain was identified in a study of T cell responses to AZD1222 COVID-19 vaccine. Study-wide context: Second-dose recipients at about 4 or about 12 weeks were treated as one pooled group. Study observations and caveats: Possibly, clonal diversity was underestimated; donors were largely white British and included more females.

Assay used: immunoSEQ multiplex PCR; TCRdb lists only in-frame clones, some missing. In the table there are approximately 100,000 clones, 91% of which are singletons. With 6 bases clipped from V and 5 bases from J, the junction kept 12 bases outside the gene matches. From germline, CDR1 is SNHLY and CDR2 FYNNEI. This CDR3 spans 16 amino acids. Regarding this clone: Its antigen is unknown.

The sequence was obtained from an adult in good health. The V gene is TRBV2, the J gene TRBJ1-1; 10 nucleotides align to TRBD1. Sequenced material: peripheral blood, taken on day 0 of AZD1222 vaccination. CDR3 in DNA: TGTGCCAGCAGCCAACCAGACAGGGGGCGTCGAACTGAAGCTTTCTTT. Translating it yields CASSQPDRGRRTEAFF.